This is a list of T cell receptor beta chains from one sample in a study of T cells after posttransplantation cyclophosphamide. The data were produced by immunoSEQ multiplex PCR, yet TCRdb's version contains in-frame clones alone and is incomplete. Among 35,000 to 50,000 clones listed, less than 95% were seen once. The sample here was PBMCs, taken about 64 days after allogeneic stem cell transplant with posttransplant cyclophosphamide. Receptors originate from a male patient between 55 and 70 years old who received an allogeneic stem cell transplant from a related donor and was CMV-positive. Some of these T cells may belong to the graft donor. The CDR3 runs from the conserved cysteine through the conserved F or W. The order of the fields is V gene, clone size, CDR3 length, D gene, J gene, CDR3 protein, CDR3 DNA. D genes are given only for firm matches. Clone size is given for some rows only: seen once, a few or many times, or a class if the clone is expanded.

TRBV29-1	-	15	-	TRBJ1-2	CSVEETGSPIYGYTF	TGCAGCGTTGAAGAAACAGGATCCCCCATCTATGGCTACACCTTC
TRBV9	-	21	TRBD1	TRBJ1-4	CASSGRQGPTGTGTTNEKLFF	TGTGCCAGCAGCGGCCGACAGGGGCCCACGGGCACGGGAACAACTAATGAAAAACTGTTTTTT
TRBV11-2	-	17	TRBD2	TRBJ2-1	CASSPTSGVSSYNEQFF	TGTGCCAGCAGCCCGACTAGCGGGGTCAGCTCCTACAATGAGCAGTTCTTC
TRBV27	-	13	-	TRBJ2-1	CASSFAGKDEQFF	TGTGCCAGCAGTTTTGCAGGGAAGGATGAGCAGTTCTTC
TRBV6-1	-	14	-	TRBJ2-7	CASSEVGTLYEQYF	TGTGCCAGCAGTGAAGTGGGGACACTATACGAGCAGTACTTC
TRBV9	-	14	-	TRBJ2-7	CASSVGAQPYEQYF	TGTGCCAGCAGCGTAGGGGCACAGCCCTACGAGCAGTACTTC
TRBV5-8	-	16	TRBD2	TRBJ2-3	CASSLGVAGGTDTQYF	TGTGCCAGCAGCTTGGGTGTAGCGGGGGGTACAGATACGCAGTATTTT
TRBV19	medium-sized	15	-	TRBJ1-3	CASSRGDNSGNTIYF	TGTGCCAGTAGTCGGGGGGACAACTCTGGAAACACCATATATTTT
TRBV5-1	-	15	TRBD2	TRBJ2-5	CASSYTSGGAETQYF	TGCGCCAGCAGCTACACTAGCGGGGGGGCGGAGACCCAGTACTTC
TRBV7-2	-	17	-	TRBJ1-5	CASSARGGFGNNQPQHF	TGTGCCAGCAGCGCCCGGGGGGGTTTCGGCAACAATCAGCCCCAGCATTTT
TRBV4-2	once	15	-	TRBJ1-5	CASSQDSGDNQPQHF	TGTGCCAGCAGCCAAGACTCAGGGGACAATCAGCCCCAGCATTTT
TRBV5-1	-	16	TRBD1	TRBJ1-3	CASSTGTGFVGDTIYF	TGCGCCAGCAGTACCGGGACAGGGTTTGTTGGGGACACCATATATTTT
TRBV27	-	14	TRBD1	TRBJ1-2	CASSLDRVNYGYTF	TGTGCCAGCAGTCTGGACAGGGTTAACTATGGCTACACCTTC
TRBV28	-	11	-	TRBJ1-3	CASSDRNTIYF	TGTGCCAGCAGCGACAGGAACACCATATATTTT
TRBV27	-	13	-	TRBJ2-7	CASSLKFGYEQYF	TGTGCCAGCAGTTTGAAGTTCGGGTACGAGCAGTACTTC
TRBV4-1	-	19	TRBD1	TRBJ1-5	CASSQVLPDRGNSNQPQHF	TGCGCCAGCAGCCAAGTCCTCCCGGACAGGGGCAATAGCAATCAGCCCCAGCATTTT
TRBV6-1	once	15	TRBD1	TRBJ1-2	CASSEAMTGAYGYTF	TGTGCCAGCAGTGAAGCGATGACAGGGGCTTATGGCTACACCTTC
TRBV5-1	-	20	-	TRBJ2-6	CASSLPEGGVFASGANVLTF	TGCGCCAGCAGCTTACCCGAGGGCGGGGTCTTTGCCTCTGGGGCCAACGTCCTGACTTTC
TRBV7-6	-	15	-	TRBJ1-2	CASSPDGQFNYGYTF	TGTGCCAGCAGTCCGGACGGACAGTTTAACTATGGCTACACCTTC
TRBV10-2	-	14	TRBD1	TRBJ1-2	CASSTGGTSGGYTF	TGCGCCAGCAGCACAGGGGGGACAAGCGGGGGCTACACCTTC
TRBV6-5	-	13	-	TRBJ1-5	CASRPTDGLPQHF	TGTGCCAGCAGACCGACAGACGGTCTGCCCCAGCATTTT
TRBV11-3	-	16	-	TRBJ1-4	CASSFDPSRELEKLFF	TGTGCCAGCAGCTTCGACCCATCCCGGGAATTGGAAAAACTGTTTTTT
TRBV19	-	15	TRBD1	TRBJ1-4	CASTDRGPSSEKLFF	TGTGCCAGTACAGACAGGGGCCCCTCATCTGAAAAACTGTTTTTT
TRBV5-1	few	19	TRBD2	TRBJ2-2	CASSSTGLAGGGDTGELFF	TGCGCCAGCAGCTCGACGGGACTAGCGGGGGGGGGTGACACCGGGGAGCTGTTTTTT
TRBV5-1	-	14	-	TRBJ1-1	CASSLAGSNTEAFF	TGCGCCAGCAGCTTGGCCGGGTCAAACACTGAAGCTTTCTTT
TRBV5-5	-	16	-	TRBJ1-1	CASSNYSGRANTEAFF	TGTGCCAGCAGCAATTATAGCGGCAGGGCGAACACTGAAGCTTTCTTT
TRBV27	-	13	-	TRBJ1-2	CASSLRAGNGYTF	TGTGCCAGCAGTTTAAGGGCAGGGAATGGCTACACCTTC
TRBV11-3	-	16	TRBD2	TRBJ2-3	CASSLGSGGSTDTQYF	TGTGCCAGCAGCCTGGGAAGCGGGGGGTCCACAGATACGCAGTATTTT
TRBV10-3	-	15	-	TRBJ1-1	CAISESERMNTEAFF	TGTGCCATCAGTGAGTCCGAGAGGATGAACACTGAAGCTTTCTTT
TRBV30	-	14	-	TRBJ1-4	CAWGSGAHNEKLFF	TGTGCCTGGGGGAGCGGGGCACATAATGAAAAACTGTTTTTT
TRBV11-2	-	15	TRBD1	TRBJ1-5	CASSLSGGLSQPQHF	TGTGCCAGCAGCTTATCAGGGGGCCTCAGTCAGCCCCAGCATTTT
TRBV18	-	13	-	TRBJ2-1	CASSQASYNEQFF	TGTGCCAGCTCCCAGGCCTCCTACAATGAGCAGTTCTTC
TRBV29-1	-	13	-	TRBJ1-2	CSVTAGLNYGYTF	TGCAGCGTTACAGCAGGGTTGAACTATGGCTACACCTTC
TRBV2	-	14	-	TRBJ2-7	CASSGSRSSYEQYF	TGTGCCAGCAGTGGCTCAAGGAGCTCCTACGAGCAGTACTTC
TRBV7-9	-	9	-	TRBJ2-1	CASSLLVFF	TGTGCCAGCAGCTTATTAGTATTCTTC
TRBV6-1	-	15	TRBD2	TRBJ2-3	CASSERAGGADTQYF	TGTGCCAGCAGTGAAAGGGCGGGGGGCGCAGATACGCAGTATTTT